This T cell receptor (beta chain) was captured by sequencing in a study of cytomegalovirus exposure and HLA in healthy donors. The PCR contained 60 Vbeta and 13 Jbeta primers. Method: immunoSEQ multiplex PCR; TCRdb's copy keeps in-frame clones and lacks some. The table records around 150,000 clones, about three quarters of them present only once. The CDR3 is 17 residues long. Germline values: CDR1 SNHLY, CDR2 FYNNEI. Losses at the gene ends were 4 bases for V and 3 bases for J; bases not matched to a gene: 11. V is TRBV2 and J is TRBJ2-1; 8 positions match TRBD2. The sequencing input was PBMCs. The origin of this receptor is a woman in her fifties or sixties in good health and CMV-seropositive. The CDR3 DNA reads TGTGCCAGCAGTGTCCCCCCAACTAGCGGCAACTACAATGAGCAGTTCTTC. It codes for CASSVPPTSGNYNEQFF.